The 21 T cell receptor beta chains listed next were all sequenced from one sample in a study of PD-1 blockade in classical Hodgkin lymphoma. Measured with immunoSEQ multiplex PCR; TCRdb has only the in-frame clones, and not every one. This sample has about 2,700 clones; under 85% occur once, and the top ten carry approximately 11%. Relapse was seen in all patients after autologous stem cell transplantation, and brentuximab vedotin exposure was variable. Magnetic negative selection of thawed PBMCs yielded the CD8+ T cells. Source: CD8+ T cells from blood, taken at baseline. Receptor source: a human donor with classical Hodgkin lymphoma.

This clone was detected only a few times. The chain uses TRBV7-6 and TRBJ2-1, with TRBD1 identical over 7 bases. This CDR3 spans 14 amino acids. The V gene end was trimmed by 5 bases and the J gene end by 8 bases; junction bases not matched to a gene: 9. In germline, CDR1 is SGHVS, CDR2 FNYEAQ. The CDR3 protein is CASSPRDRVDEQFF. The CDR3 DNA reads TGTGCCAGCAGCCCGAGAGACAGGGTTGATGAGCAGTTCTTC.

Only one count was recorded for this clone. The J gene is TRBJ2-1, the V gene TRBV6-5; TRBD2 matches 12 bases. V lost 3 bases and J lost 7; bases outside the gene matches: 4. The CDR3 extends over 15 amino acids. CDR1 and CDR2 (germline): MNHEY, SVGAGI. The CDR3 reads CASSYGLAGRNEQFF. For the CDR3, the DNA is TGTGCCAGCAGTTATGGACTAGCGGGGCGGAATGAGCAGTTCTTC.

This chain connects TRBV4-1 to TRBJ1-4; no clear D. CDR1 and CDR2 from the germline V gene are MGHRA and YSYEKL. Trimming took 5 bases from V and 3 from J, leaving 16 bases between them. The length of the CDR3 is 16 residues. DNA for the CDR3: TGCGCCAGCAGCTTACACAGCGGGTATTCTAATGAAAAACTGTTTTTT. Residues: CASSLHSGYSNEKLFF.

The chain has TRBV27 and TRBJ2-1; D unclear. Trimming shortened V by 3 bases and J by 4 bases, and 10 bases separated the two germline ends. The germline gives CDR1 MNHEY, CDR2 SMNVEV (reference sequence). CDR3 length: 14 residues. This CDR3 is CASSFIENYNEQFF. As DNA, the CDR3 is TGTGCCAGCAGTTTTATAGAGAATTACAATGAGCAGTTCTTC.

In this sample, this clone turned up once. This chain connects TRBV7-8 to TRBJ1-1; 9 positions match TRBD1. J gave up 5 bases and V 6 bases, and 13 bases lay outside the gene matches. In germline, CDR1 is SGHVS, CDR2 FQNEAQ. The CDR3 sequence is 16 residues long. CDR3 loop: CASSPTGGVKRTEAFF. The CDR3 DNA follows: TGTGCCAGCAGTCCTACAGGGGGCGTAAAACGAACTGAAGCTTTCTTT.

The gene calls are TRBV14 and TRBJ2-1; 13 positions match TRBD2. Unmatched junction bases numbered 9, after V lost 3 bases and J lost 7 bases. The CDR3 is 17 residues long. Germline values: CDR1 SGHDN, CDR2 FVKESK. CDR3 sequence reads: CASSQGPGTSGINEQFF. The CDR3 DNA reads TGTGCCAGCAGCCAGGGTCCCGGGACTAGCGGGATTAATGAGCAGTTCTTC.

The chain carries TRBV10-3 and TRBJ1-5, with unresolved D. V dropped 3 bases and J dropped 3 bases, with 9 bases sitting between them. CDR1 is ENHRY, CDR2 SYGVKD, per germline. The CDR3 sequence is 14 residues long. The CDR3 loop is CAISDVGFNQPQHF. CDR3 bases: TGTGCCATCAGTGACGTGGGGTTCAATCAGCCCCAGCATTTT.

V gene TRBV7-2 combines with J gene TRBJ2-1; D uncertain. Germline CDR1 is SGHTA and CDR2 is FQGNSA. The CDR3 is 15 residues long. The V end was cut by 2 bases, the J end by 3 bases, with 11 bases between. The CDR3 nucleotides are TGTGCCAGCAGCTTAAGTACTGGAGTCTACAATGAGCAGTTCTTC. Protein product: CASSLSTGVYNEQFF.

The rearrangement links TRBV14 to TRBJ2-1; D gene ambiguous. V shed 4 bases and J shed 3 bases, with 10 bases lying between them. Germline CDR1 and CDR2: SGHDN and FVKESK. The CDR3 extends over 14 amino acids. The CDR3 protein is CASSLLLGYNEQFF. The CDR3 nucleotides read TGTGCCAGCAGCCTCCTCCTAGGCTACAATGAGCAGTTCTTC.

This clone was picked up one time. V and J are TRBV4-1 and TRBJ2-1, with D possibly TRBD2 on 6 matching bases. The CDR3 spans 14 residues. Trimming removed 1 base from V and 5 bases from J, with 9 bases in between. Germline assignment: CDR1 MGHRA and CDR2 YSYEKL. CDR3 DNA: TGCGCCAGCAGCCAAGTGACTAGAAACAATGAGCAGTTCTTC. Protein: CASSQVTRNNEQFF.

The chain has TRBV5-4 and TRBJ2-7; 10 nucleotides match TRBD1. Per germline, CDR1 SGHNT and CDR2 YYREEE (reference sequence). This CDR3 contains 15 residues. Losses at the gene ends were 3 bases for V and 6 bases for J; bases not matched to a gene: 9. CDR3 bases: TGTGCCAGCAGCTCCTGGGGACAGGGGACGGGCGAGCAGTACTTC. Its translation is CASSSWGQGTGEQYF.

This rearrangement joins TRBV7-8 to TRBJ1-3; TRBD1 agrees at 7 bases. This CDR3 comprises 17 residues. Germline trimming cut 2 bases from V and 0 bases from J; bases unmatched to any gene: 7. Germline CDR1 and CDR2: SGHVS and FQNEAQ. In nucleotides, the CDR3 is TGTGCCAGCAGCTTATGGTGGGGACAGATCTCTGGAAACACCATATATTTT. Its translation: CASSLWWGQISGNTIYF.

The J gene is TRBJ2-7, the V gene TRBV5-1; D perhaps matches TRBD1 (5 bases). The CDR3 extends over 16 amino acids. Trimming left V 4 bases short and J 1 base short, with 18 bases between. Germline V CDR1 and CDR2: SGHRS, YFSETQ. In DNA, the CDR3 is TGCGCCAGCAGCCTCGAGAAGCAGGGTAAATCCTACGAGCAGTACTTC. As protein: CASSLEKQGKSYEQYF.

The J gene is TRBJ1-5, the V gene TRBV19; D may be TRBD1 (6 bases). Trimming stripped 7 bases from V and 2 bases from J, with 15 bases between. Germline-derived CDR1 and CDR2 are LNHDA and SQIVND (reference sequence). This CDR3 contains 15 residues. The chain's CDR3 is CASMARGAGNQPQHF. DNA of the CDR3: TGTGCCAGTATGGCCCGGGGGGCGGGCAATCAGCCCCAGCATTTT.

This clone showed up just a few times. The chain carries TRBV7-9 and TRBJ2-5; D is unresolved. The V gene's germline CDR1 is SEHNR and CDR2 FQNEAQ (reference sequence). The CDR3 has 13 amino acids. V shed 2 bases and J shed 2 bases, with 6 bases lying between them. The chain's CDR3 is CASSLLQQETQYF. The CDR3 DNA follows: TGTGCCAGCAGCTTATTGCAACAAGAGACCCAGTACTTC.

The chain employs TRBV27 and TRBJ2-7; D possibly matches TRBD1 or TRBD2 (6 bases each). Trimming took 3 bases from V and 2 from J, leaving 17 bases between them. CDR3 length equals 16 residues. In germline, CDR1 is MNHEY, CDR2 SMNVEV (reference sequence). CDR3 sequence: CASSLSPGAAAYEQYF. The CDR3 nucleotides read TGTGCCAGCAGTTTGTCCCCGGGGGCGGCGGCCTACGAGCAGTACTTC.

This clone was recorded only once. The chain combines TRBV27 with TRBJ2-7; D is perhaps TRBD1 or TRBD2 (5 bases each). The CDR3 consists of 15 residues. Germline values: CDR1 MNHEY, CDR2 SMNVEV (reference sequence). V lost 5 bases and J lost 4, with 18 bases in between. CDR3: CASSRRPGPSYEQYF. The CDR3 DNA sequence: TGTGCCAGCAGTCGAAGACCGGGACCAAGTTACGAGCAGTACTTC.

V is TRBV19 and J is TRBJ2-3, with D perhaps matching TRBD1 (5 bases). The germline gives CDR1 LNHDA, CDR2 SQIVND (reference sequence). This CDR3 region has 14 residues. Trimming took off 10 bases at V and 4 bases at J, with 18 bases between the two ends. The CDR3 DNA reads TGTGCCACTGAGCAGGGTTTTGGGGCAGATACGCAGTATTTT. Translated, it gives CATEQGFGADTQYF.

The chain joins TRBV19 to TRBJ1-5; possible D gene TRBD1, 6 bases. Trimming shortened V by 1 base and J by 3 bases, and 13 bases separated the two germline ends. Per the germline V gene, CDR1 is LNHDA and CDR2 is SQIVND (reference sequence). CDR3 length: 16 amino acids. CDR3 nucleotides: TGTGCCAGTAGTATAGCAACCCGACAGGTCAATCAGCCCCAGCATTTT. Its translation: CASSIATRQVNQPQHF.

The rearrangement uses TRBV5-1 and TRBJ1-1; 7 bases are shared with TRBD1. The CDR3 loop spans 12 amino acids. Germline V gene lookup returns CDR1 SGHRS and CDR2 YFSETQ. The V gene end was trimmed by 5 bases and the J gene end by 5 bases; junction bases not matched to a gene: 3. CDR3 protein: CASREQGTEAFF. The CDR3 DNA sequence: TGCGCCAGCAGGGAACAGGGGACTGAAGCTTTCTTT.

The chain has TRBV9 and TRBJ2-5; the D call may be TRBD1 or TRBD2 (5 bases each). V lost 0 bases and J 5 bases, leaving 14 bases between the germline ends. The germline gives CDR1 SGDLS, CDR2 YYNGEE. The CDR3 covers 15 residues. This CDR3 reads CASSVGGAPTETQYF. The CDR3 bases are TGTGCCAGCAGCGTAGGAGGGGCTCCGACGGAGACCCAGTACTTC.